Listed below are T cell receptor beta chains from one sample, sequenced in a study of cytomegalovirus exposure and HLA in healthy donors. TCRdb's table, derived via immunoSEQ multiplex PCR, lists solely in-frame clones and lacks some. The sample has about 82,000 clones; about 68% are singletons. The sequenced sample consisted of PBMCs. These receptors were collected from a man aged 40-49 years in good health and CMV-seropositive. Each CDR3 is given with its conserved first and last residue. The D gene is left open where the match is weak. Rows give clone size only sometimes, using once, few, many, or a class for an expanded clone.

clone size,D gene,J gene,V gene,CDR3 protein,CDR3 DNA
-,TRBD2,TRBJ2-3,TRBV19,CASRSLAGGGTDTQYF,TGTGCCAGTAGGAGCCTAGCGGGAGGGGGCACAGATACGCAGTATTTT
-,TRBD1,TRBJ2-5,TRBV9,CASSGRDSYNF,TGTGCCAGCAGCGGCCGGGACAGTTACAACTTC
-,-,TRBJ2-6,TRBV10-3,CAISEILTGANVLTF,TGTGCCATCAGTGAGATACTAACTGGGGCCAACGTCCTGACTTTC
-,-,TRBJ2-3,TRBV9,CASSVAGGGPWDTQYF,TGTGCCAGCAGCGTAGCTGGGGGGGGGCCCTGGGATACGCAGTATTTT
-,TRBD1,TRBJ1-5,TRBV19,CASNPDRKNQPQHF,TGTGCCAGTAACCCGGACAGGAAAAATCAGCCCCAGCATTTT
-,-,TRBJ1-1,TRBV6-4,CASSDSSEGAGTEAFF,TGTGCCAGCAGTGACTCGAGCGAAGGGGCCGGCACTGAAGCTTTCTTT
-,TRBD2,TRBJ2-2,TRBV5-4,CASSLTSGNTGELFF,TGTGCCAGCAGCTTGACTAGCGGGAACACCGGGGAGCTGTTTTTT
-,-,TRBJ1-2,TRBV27,CASSFSRDSYGYTF,TGTGCCAGCAGTTTCTCCAGGGATAGCTATGGCTACACCTTC
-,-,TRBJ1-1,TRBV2,CASILGTTNTEAFF,TGTGCCAGCATATTAGGTACTACGAACACTGAAGCTTTCTTT
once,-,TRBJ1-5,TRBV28,CASSLGPVNQPQHF,TGTGCCAGCAGTTTAGGGCCGGTCAATCAGCCCCAGCATTTT
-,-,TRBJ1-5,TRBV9,CASSVDGGYNQPQHF,TGTGCCAGCAGCGTAGATGGCGGTTACAATCAGCCCCAGCATTTT
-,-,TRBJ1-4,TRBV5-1,CASSRGLSREKLFF,TGCGCCAGCAGCAGAGGGTTGAGTCGGGAAAAACTGTTTTTT
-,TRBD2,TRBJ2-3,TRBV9,CASSGATSGRGDTQYF,TGTGCCAGCAGCGGAGCCACTAGCGGGAGAGGAGATACGCAGTATTTT
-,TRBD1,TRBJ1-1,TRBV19,CASRSTGLTEAFF,TGTGCCAGTAGATCGACAGGGTTGACTGAAGCTTTCTTT
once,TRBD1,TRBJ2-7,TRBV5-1,CASSLGQGDDEQYF,TGCGCCAGCAGCTTGGGACAGGGGGACGACGAGCAGTACTTC
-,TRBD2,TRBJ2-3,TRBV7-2,CASSWGLAGSTDTQYF,TGTGCCAGCAGCTGGGGGCTAGCGGGAAGCACAGATACGCAGTATTTT
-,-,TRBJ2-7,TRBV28,CASSFLSGSSYEQYF,TGTGCCAGCAGTTTCCTTTCGGGAAGCTCCTACGAGCAGTACTTC
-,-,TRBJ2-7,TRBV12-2,CASRTRVARPYEQYF,TGTGCAAGTCGAACCAGGGTGGCCAGACCCTACGAGCAGTACTTC
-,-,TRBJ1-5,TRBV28,CASTQRQGSGQPQHF,TGTGCCAGCACTCAGAGGCAGGGTTCTGGTCAGCCCCAGCATTTT
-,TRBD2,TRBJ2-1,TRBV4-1,CASSQDRRGGNNEQFF,TGCGCCAGCAGCCAAGATCGCCGGGGGGGCAACAATGAGCAGTTCTTC
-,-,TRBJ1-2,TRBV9,CASSEAGPYGYTF,TGTGCCAGCAGCGAGGCAGGCCCCTATGGCTACACCTTC
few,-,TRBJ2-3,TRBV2,CASSEQGLDLFTDTQYF,TGTGCCAGCAGTGAACAGGGGCTAGATCTATTCACAGATACGCAGTATTTT
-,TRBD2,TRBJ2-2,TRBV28,CASSLSGGASTGELFF,TGTGCCAGCAGTTTGAGCGGGGGGGCCAGCACCGGGGAGCTGTTTTTT
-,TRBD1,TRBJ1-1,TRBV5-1,CASSWGQGARGNTEAFF,TGCGCCAGCAGCTGGGGACAGGGGGCAAGGGGGAACACTGAAGCTTTCTTT
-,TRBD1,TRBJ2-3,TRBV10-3,CAATGATDTQYF,TGTGCCGCCACAGGGGCGACAGATACGCAGTATTTT
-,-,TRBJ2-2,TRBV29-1,CSVILASGRTLTGELFF,TGCAGCGTCATACTTGCAAGTGGGCGAACCCTCACCGGGGAGCTGTTTTTT
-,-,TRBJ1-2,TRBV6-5,CASSEASYGYTF,TGTGCCAGCAGTGAAGCGAGCTATGGCTACACCTTC
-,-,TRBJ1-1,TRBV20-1,CSARLQHGAFF,TGCAGTGCCAGACTGCAGCACGGGGCTTTCTTT
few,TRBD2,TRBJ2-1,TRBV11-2,CASRRLTSGRWNEQFF,TGTGCCAGCAGGAGGCTGACTAGCGGGAGGTGGAATGAGCAGTTCTTC
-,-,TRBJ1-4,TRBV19,CASSSGPEKLFF,TGTGCCAGTAGTTCAGGCCCTGAAAAACTGTTTTTT
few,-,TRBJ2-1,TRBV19,CASSRYSSSYNEQFF,TGTGCCAGTAGTAGATACTCGAGCTCCTACAATGAGCAGTTCTTC
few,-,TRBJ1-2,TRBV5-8,CASSLELRFGYTF,TGTGCCAGCAGCTTGGAGTTGAGATTTGGCTACACCTTC